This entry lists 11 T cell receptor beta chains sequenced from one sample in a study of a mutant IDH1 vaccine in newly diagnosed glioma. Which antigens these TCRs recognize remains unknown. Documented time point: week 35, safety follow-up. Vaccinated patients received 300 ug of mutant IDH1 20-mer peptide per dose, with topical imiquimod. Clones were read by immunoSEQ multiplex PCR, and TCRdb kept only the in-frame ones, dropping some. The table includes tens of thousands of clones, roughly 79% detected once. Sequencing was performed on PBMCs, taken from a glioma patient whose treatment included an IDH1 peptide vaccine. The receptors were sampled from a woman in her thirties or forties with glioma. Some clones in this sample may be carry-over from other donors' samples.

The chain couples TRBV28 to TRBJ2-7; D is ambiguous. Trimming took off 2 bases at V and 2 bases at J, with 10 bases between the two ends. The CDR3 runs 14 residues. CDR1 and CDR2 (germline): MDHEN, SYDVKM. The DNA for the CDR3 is TGTGCCAGCAGTTTAGCCACCACGGCCTACGAGCAGTACTTC. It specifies CASSLATTAYEQYF. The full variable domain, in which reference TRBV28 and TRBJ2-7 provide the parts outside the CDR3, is DVKVTQSSRYLVKRTGEKVFLECVQDMDHENMFWYRQDPGLGLRLIYFSYDVKMKEKGDIPEGYSVSREKKERFSLILESASTNQTSMYLCASSLATTAYEQYFGPGTRLTVT.

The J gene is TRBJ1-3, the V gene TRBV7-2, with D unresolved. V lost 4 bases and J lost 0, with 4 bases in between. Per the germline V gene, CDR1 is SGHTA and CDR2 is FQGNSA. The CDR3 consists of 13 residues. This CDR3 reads CASSSYSGNTIYF. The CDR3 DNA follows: TGTGCCAGCAGCTCATACTCTGGAAACACCATATATTTT.

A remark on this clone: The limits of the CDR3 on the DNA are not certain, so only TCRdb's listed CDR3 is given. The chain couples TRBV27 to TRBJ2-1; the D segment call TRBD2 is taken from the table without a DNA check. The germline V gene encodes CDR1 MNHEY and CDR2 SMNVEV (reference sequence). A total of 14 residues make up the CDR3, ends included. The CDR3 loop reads CASSLSWGGGSVFF.

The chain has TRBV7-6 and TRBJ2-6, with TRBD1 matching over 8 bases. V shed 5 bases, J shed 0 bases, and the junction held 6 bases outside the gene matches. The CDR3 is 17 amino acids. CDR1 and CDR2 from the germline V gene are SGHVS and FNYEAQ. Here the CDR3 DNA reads TGTGCCAGCAGCCCTAGACAGGGGTTCTCTGGGGCCAACGTCCTGACTTTC. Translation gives CASSPRQGFSGANVLTF.

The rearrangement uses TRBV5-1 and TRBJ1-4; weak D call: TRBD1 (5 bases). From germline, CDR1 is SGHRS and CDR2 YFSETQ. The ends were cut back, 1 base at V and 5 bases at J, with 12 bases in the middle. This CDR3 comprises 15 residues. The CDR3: CASSLMGRQNEKLFF. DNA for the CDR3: TGCGCCAGCAGCTTGATGGGGCGTCAGAATGAAAAACTGTTTTTT.

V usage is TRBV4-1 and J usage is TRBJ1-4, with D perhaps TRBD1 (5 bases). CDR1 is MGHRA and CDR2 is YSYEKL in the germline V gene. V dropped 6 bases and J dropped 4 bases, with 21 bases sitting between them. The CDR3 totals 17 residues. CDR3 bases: TGCGCCAGCAGTTGGACACAAGGTGCAGATAGTAATGAAAAACTGTTTTTT. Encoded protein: CASSWTQGADSNEKLFF.

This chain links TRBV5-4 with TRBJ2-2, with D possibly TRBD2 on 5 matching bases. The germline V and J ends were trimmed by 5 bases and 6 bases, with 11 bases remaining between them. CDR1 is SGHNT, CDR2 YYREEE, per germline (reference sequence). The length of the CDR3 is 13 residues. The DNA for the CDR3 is TGTGCCAGCAGTACGACGGGGTCCGGGGAGCTGTTTTTT. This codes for CASSTTGSGELFF.

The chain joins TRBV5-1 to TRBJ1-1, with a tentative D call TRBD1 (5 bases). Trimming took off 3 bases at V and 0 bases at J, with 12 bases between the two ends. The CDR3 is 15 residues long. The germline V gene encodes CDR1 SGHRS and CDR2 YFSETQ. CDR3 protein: CASSSKRGMNTEAFF. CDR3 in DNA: TGCGCCAGCAGCTCCAAAAGGGGCATGAACACTGAAGCTTTCTTT.

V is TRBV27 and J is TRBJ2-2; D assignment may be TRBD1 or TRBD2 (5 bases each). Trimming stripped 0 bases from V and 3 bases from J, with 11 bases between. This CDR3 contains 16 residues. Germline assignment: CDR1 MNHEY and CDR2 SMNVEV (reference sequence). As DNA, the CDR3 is TGTGCCAGCAGTTTATCGAGGGGCATGCACACCGGGGAGCTGTTTTTT. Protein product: CASSLSRGMHTGELFF.

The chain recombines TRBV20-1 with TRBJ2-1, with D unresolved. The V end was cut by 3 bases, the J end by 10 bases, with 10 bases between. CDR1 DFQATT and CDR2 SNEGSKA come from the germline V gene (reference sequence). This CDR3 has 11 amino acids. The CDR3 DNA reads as TGCAGTGCTAGGGCAGCAGGCGAGCAGTTCTTC. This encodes CSARAAGEQFF.

CDR3 in DNA: TGTGCCAGCTCAACCGGGACAGGGGACGGCACCGGGGAGCTGTTTTTT. Translating gives CASSTGTGDGTGELFF. This chain connects TRBV18 to TRBJ2-2; TRBD1 matches 10 bases. The CDR3 is 16 amino acids. V dropped 5 bases and J dropped 4; count of bases not matched to a gene: 7. Germline V gene data show CDR1 as KGHSH and CDR2 as LQKENI.